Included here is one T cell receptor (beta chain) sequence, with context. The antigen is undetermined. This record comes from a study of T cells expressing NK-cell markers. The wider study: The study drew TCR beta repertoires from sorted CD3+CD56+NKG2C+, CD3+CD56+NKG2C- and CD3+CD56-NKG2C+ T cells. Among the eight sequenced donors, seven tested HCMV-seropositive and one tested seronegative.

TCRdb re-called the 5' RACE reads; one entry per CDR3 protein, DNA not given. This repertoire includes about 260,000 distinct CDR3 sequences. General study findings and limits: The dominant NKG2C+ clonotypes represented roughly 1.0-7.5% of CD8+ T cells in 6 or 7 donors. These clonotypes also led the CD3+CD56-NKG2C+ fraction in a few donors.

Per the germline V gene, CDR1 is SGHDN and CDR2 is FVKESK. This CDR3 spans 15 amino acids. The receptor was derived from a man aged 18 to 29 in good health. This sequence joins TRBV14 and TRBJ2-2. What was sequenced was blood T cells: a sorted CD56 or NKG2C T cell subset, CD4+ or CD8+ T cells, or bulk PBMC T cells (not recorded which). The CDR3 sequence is CASSQRSRPTGELFF.